A selection of T cell receptor beta chains follows, all from one sample in a study of cytomegalovirus exposure and HLA in healthy donors. The assay was immunoSEQ multiplex PCR, and TCRdb's table has in-frame clones only and misses some. The sample shows 100,000 to 150,000 clones, approximately 78% of them seen only once. The sequencing input was PBMCs. The receptor source for this set is a woman aged 25-40 years in good health and CMV-seronegative. CDR3s include the opening cysteine and the closing phenylalanine or tryptophan. The D gene is left open where the match is weak. Rows may omit the clone size; those that give it use once, few, many or a size class.

TRBV11-3,NA,TRBD1,TRBJ2-5,CASSLRDREETQYF,TGTGCCAGCAGCCTACGGGACAGGGAAGAGACCCAGTACTTC
TRBV10-3,NA,TRBD1,TRBJ2-1,CAVSGQVDNEQFF,TGTGCCGTCTCGGGACAGGTCGACAATGAGCAGTTCTTC
TRBV7-9,NA,TRBD1,TRBJ1-1,CASSSTTGTVNTEAFF,TGTGCCAGCAGCTCAACAACAGGGACAGTGAACACTGAAGCTTTCTTT
TRBV5-1,NA,TRBD2,TRBJ2-1,CASSLDASGSRNEQFF,TGCGCCAGCAGCTTGGATGCTAGCGGGAGCCGAAATGAGCAGTTCTTC
TRBV30,NA,TRBD1,TRBJ1-6,CAWTGQGVSPLHF,TGTGCCTGGACGGGACAGGGAGTTTCACCCCTCCACTTT
TRBV19,NA,NA,TRBJ2-7,CASSRDSSSYEQYF,TGTGCCAGTAGCCGGGACTCGAGCTCCTACGAGCAGTACTTC
TRBV11-2,NA,NA,TRBJ2-7,CASSLAGSVTAYEQYF,TGTGCCAGCAGCTTAGCCGGTTCCGTCACAGCCTACGAGCAGTACTTC
TRBV7-9,NA,NA,TRBJ1-5,CASSLGQNQPQHF,TGTGCCAGCAGCTTAGGGCAGAATCAGCCCCAGCATTTT
TRBV20-1,few,NA,TRBJ1-1,CSARQNTEAFF,TGCAGTGCTAGACAGAACACTGAAGCTTTCTTT
TRBV5-1,NA,NA,TRBJ1-1,CASSLVAGERDLHTEAFF,TGCGCCAGCAGCTTGGTAGCAGGGGAACGGGATCTTCACACTGAAGCTTTCTTT
TRBV10-1,NA,NA,TRBJ2-7,CASSDLGTNYEQYF,TGCGCCAGCAGTGATCTTGGGACAAACTACGAGCAGTACTTC
TRBV4-3,once,NA,TRBJ1-4,CASSQEFRERQLFF,TGCGCCAGCAGCCAAGAGTTCCGGGAACGTCAACTGTTTTTT
TRBV11-3,NA,TRBD1,TRBJ1-1,CASSLGRGPTNTEAFF,TGTGCCAGCAGCTTAGGTAGGGGGCCAACGAACACTGAAGCTTTCTTT
TRBV19,NA,NA,TRBJ2-1,CASSISEPNYNEQFF,TGTGCCAGTAGTATAAGCGAACCAAACTACAATGAGCAGTTCTTC
TRBV29-1,NA,NA,TRBJ1-2,CSVVLGVREGYGYTF,TGCAGCGTTGTGTTGGGGGTCAGGGAGGGCTATGGCTACACCTTC
TRBV18,NA,TRBD1,TRBJ2-2,CASSQGKWTGDTGELFF,TGTGCCAGCTCACAAGGGAAATGGACAGGGGACACCGGGGAGCTGTTTTTT
TRBV27,NA,TRBD1,TRBJ2-7,CASSLRTGGSDEQYF,TGTGCCAGCAGTTTGAGGACAGGGGGCTCGGACGAGCAGTACTTC